This T cell receptor (beta chain) is drawn from a study of blood T cell repertoires in COVID-19 (dated by TCRdb to 2019 to 2021). For context, the study as a whole: Samples covering the acute and convalescent phases of COVID-19 were provided by collaborators in the United States, Italy and Spain. The repertoires were released in a freely available public database intended as a resource for research on the immune response to SARS-CoV-2. The material from the prospective study consisted of cDNA or gDNA derived from T cells, B-cell-depleted T cells, or PBMCs. Samples were obtained from the ongoing ImmuneRACE study (first 160 participants) and from over a thousand subjects provided by 6 global collaborators. Where available, HLA class I and class II types were obtained from metadata supplied by the sample provider rather than from assay-based typing. The sample metadata nearly always contained a de-identified subject ID, COVID-19 status, age in years and sex. Deeply sampled blood TCRbeta repertoires from subjects exposed to, actively infected with, or recovered from COVID-19 were included in the dataset. Results the study describes overall, beyond this receptor: Clinical and demographic metadata were provided uncurated, with the amount varying by source and participant.

The immunoSEQ Assay, a bias-controlled multiplex PCR, was used to amplify TCRbeta CDR3 regions from genomic DNA. The study's own analysis went as follows. The number of nucleated cells in each sample was estimated from the amplification of reference gene primers within the assay. Sequence reads were collapsed and filtered to measure the absolute abundance of every unique TCRbeta CDR3 rearrangement. For each sample, productive Simpson clonality was calculated as the square root of Simpson's diversity index over productive rearrangements. TCRdb limited this immuneACCESS table to in-frame rearrangements with V and J called. A share of clones is missing; checked studies link under half to unresolved V genes, and the rest is unexplained. V and J calls plus clone size are reproduced from that table; the DNA served to infer D and trimming. A total of around 160,000 clones appear in this sample, around nine tenths of them only once. The leading ten clones occupy 0.95% to 1.5% of the sample.

V is cut by 0 bases and J by 6 bases, and the space between the germline ends is 9 bases. The CDR3 runs 13 residues from the cysteine to the phenylalanine. The kept DNA is CDR3 alone, 39 bases in frame from the first base. From the germline V gene (reference sequence), CDR1 is SGHKS and CDR2 is YYEKEE. Details on this clone: Its antigen specificity is not known. No qualities accompany the bases; no much larger clone lies one base away.

Enrolling through a virtual design, the prospective study's participants ranged in age from roughly 18 to 95 years and lived across more than 20 United States geographic areas. Cohort assignment in the prospective study relied on participant-reported clinical history from a screening survey and a study questionnaire. In the prospective study, whole blood, serum and a nasopharyngeal or oropharyngeal swab were collected from each participant by mobile phlebotomists. Participants in the prospective study had the option to provide additional blood draws and questionnaires over a roughly 2-month period. Before DNA extraction, blood samples from the prospective study were shipped at room temperature or frozen.

The chain is made from TRBV5-5 and TRBJ1-1; the D gene is perhaps TRBD1, on 6 matching bases. This TCR derives from a woman younger than 45 with acute COVID-19. Material: PBMCs or T cells enriched from blood (not recorded which). CDR3 sequence: CASSLVRGPEAFF. The sequenced DNA: TGTGCCAGCAGCTTGGTCAGGGGTCCTGAAGCTTTCTTT.